The clone carrying this TCR beta chain was seen ten or more times. Its antigen remains unidentified. The germline gives CDR1 MDHEN, CDR2 SYDVKM. This CDR3 has 16 residues. Trimming stripped 6 bases from V and 1 base from J, with 17 bases between. There were TCR beta CDR3 regions amplified from RNA transcripts. In the first-round RT-PCR of the TCR CDR3, the HTBI primer set was used. TCRdb ran MiXCR on the multiplex PCR reads and lists one entry per CDR3 protein. The table records more than 350,000 distinct CDR3 sequences, just under 15% of them present only once. This entry is derived from a study of T cells in Graves' hyperthyroidism and ophthalmopathy. Study-level information: Staff took peripheral blood when the initial diagnosis was made, before any treatment began.

Findings and caveats of the study: Blood also carried most thyroid clonotypes expanded above 0.001.

Sequences were obtained from blood. The TCR originated in a woman between 25 and 40 years old with Graves' hyperthyroidism. This chain joins TRBV28 and TRBJ2-3; no clear D gene. The DNA of the CDR3 is TGTGCCAGCAGGGCTAAGGCCCTAAGCGGCACAGATACGCAGTATTTT. Protein product: CASRAKALSGTDTQYF.